These 32 T cell receptor beta chains came from one sample sequenced in a study of blood T cells in healthy people across ages. A J-beta primer mix and a sample-barcoded 5' primer were used in a second PCR of roughly 7 to 12 cycles. In TCRdb, the 5' RACE reads were re-called with MiXCR into one record per CDR3 protein. The sample holds about 1,800,000 distinct CDR3 sequences, approximately 30% seen once. Material for sequencing was blood. The receptors derive from a woman in her 30s in good health.

This clonotype appeared many times. J is TRBJ1-6 and V is TRBV12-3 or TRBV12-4, with D uncertain. V lost 8 bases, J lost 6 bases, and 8 bases lay in between. The CDR3 is made up of 12 amino acids. CDR3 bases: TGTGCCAGCTCTACTAGTAATTCACCCCTCCACTTT. Its protein product is CASSTSNSPLHF.

This chain uses TRBV15 with TRBJ1-1; D might be TRBD1 (6 bases). The CDR3 runs 15 residues. With 2 bases removed from V and 1 base from J, the gap between germline ends came to 11 bases. Looked up from germline, CDR1 is LNHNV and CDR2 is YYDKDF (reference sequence). The CDR3 loop is CATSRTLDRNTEAFF. DNA for the CDR3: TGTGCCACCAGCAGAACCTTGGACAGGAACACTGAAGCTTTCTTT.

In this sample, this clonotype turned up many times. The CDR3 protein is CASSAGFNYGYTF. CDR3 nucleotide sequence: TGTGCCAGCAGTGCGGGGTTCAACTATGGCTACACCTTC. The J gene is TRBJ1-2, the V gene TRBV6-5; no clear D gene. Germline CDR1 and CDR2: MNHEY and SVGAGI. The CDR3 is 13 amino acids. With 5 bases removed from V and 2 bases from J, the gap between germline ends came to 9 bases.

This clonotype was recorded a few times. The rearrangement uses TRBV29-1 and TRBJ2-5; TRBD2 is a possible D gene (6 bases). CDR1 SQVTM and CDR2 ANQGSEA come from the germline V gene. Trimming stripped 7 bases from V and 3 bases from J, with 15 bases between. The CDR3 totals 13 residues. DNA for the CDR3: TGCAGCGCTGGAGGGCTAGCGAAAGAGACCCAGTACTTC. This translates into CSAGGLAKETQYF.

For the CDR3, the DNA is TGTGCCAGCAGCCACGACTGGGGCACTGAAGCTTTCTTT. It specifies CASSHDWGTEAFF. The J gene is TRBJ1-1, the V gene TRBV3-1; D gene uncertain. V lost 3 bases and J 4 bases, leaving 9 bases between the germline ends. The CDR3 covers 13 residues. The germline CDR1 and CDR2 sequences are LGHDT and YNNKEL (reference sequence). The full variable domain, with the rest looked up from reference TRBV3-1 and TRBJ1-1, is DTAVSQTPKYLVTQMGNDKSIKCEQNLGHDTMYWYKQDSKKFLKIMFSYNNKELIINETVPNRFSPKSPDKAHLNLHINSLELGDSAVYFCASSHDWGTEAFFGQGTRLTVV.

The table lists this clonotype with many counts. The rearrangement joins TRBV29-1 to TRBJ2-1; D unresolved. V lost 1 base and J 15 bases, leaving 13 bases between the germline ends. This CDR3 has 11 amino acids. Germline V gene data show CDR1 as SQVTM and CDR2 as ANQGSEA. The CDR3 is CSVEAQDGSFF. CDR3 DNA sequence: TGCAGCGTTGAAGCGCAGGACGGGTCGTTCTTC.

The chain joins TRBV5-1 to TRBJ2-1; 8 nucleotides match TRBD2. The germline V gene encodes CDR1 SGHRS and CDR2 YFSETQ. This CDR3 region has 17 residues. After removal of 0 bases from V and 8 bases from J, the junction contained 13 bases not matched to a gene. The CDR3 DNA is TGCGCCAGCAGCTTGGGACTCCGGGCGGGAGGCGTAGATGAGCAGTTCTTC. Translated, it gives CASSLGLRAGGVDEQFF.

This clonotype was observed at least ten times. This chain uses TRBV6-1 with TRBJ1-5, with 9 nucleotides matching TRBD1. Germline CDR1 MNHNS, CDR2 SASEGT. The junction had 8 bases not matched to a gene; V was cut back by 6 bases and J by 2 bases. This CDR3 contains 16 residues. DNA for the CDR3: TGTGCCAGCAGCCCACAGGGGGCAAGGGGCAATCAGCCCCAGCATTTT. This encodes CASSPQGARGNQPQHF.

Only a few counts were recorded for this clonotype. The rearrangement joins TRBV20-1 to TRBJ2-1, with TRBD2 as a possible D gene (6 bases). The V end was cut by 6 bases, the J end by 2 bases, with 14 bases between. Germline CDR1 reads DFQATT; CDR2 reads SNEGSKA (reference sequence). The CDR3 contains 14 residues. The CDR3 DNA reads TGCAGTGCGGCTACTAGCCCGCCCTACAATGAGCAGTTCTTC. It codes for CSAATSPPYNEQFF.

This clonotype was seen more than once but under ten times. CDR3 protein: CASSQGLRYGYTF. CDR3 sequence (DNA): TGTGCCAGCAGCCAAGGTCTCCGATATGGCTACACCTTC. The rearrangement joins TRBV14 to TRBJ1-2, with unresolved D. V was cut by 1 base and J by 5 bases, with 8 bases left in between. CDR3 size: 13 residues. The V gene's germline CDR1 is SGHDN and CDR2 FVKESK.

This clonotype was recorded many times. The chain has TRBV14 and TRBJ2-1, with D uncertain. Between the trimmed V and J ends, which lost 5 bases and 6 bases, there was a span of 5 bases. Per germline, CDR1 SGHDN and CDR2 FVKESK. The CDR3 has 11 amino acids. The CDR3 reads CASSRANEQFF. CDR3 coding DNA: TGTGCCAGCAGCAGGGCCAATGAGCAGTTCTTC.

V gene TRBV6-5 combines with J gene TRBJ2-7; 10 bases line up with TRBD2. Looked up from germline, CDR1 is MNHEY and CDR2 is SVGAGI. This CDR3 contains 16 residues. Losses at the gene ends were 3 bases for V and 3 bases for J; bases not matched to a gene: 8. The CDR3 region has the DNA TGTGCCAGCAGTTATCCCGACGGGACTAGCGTCTACGAGCAGTACTTC. Translation gives CASSYPDGTSVYEQYF.

The rearrangement joins TRBV6-2 or TRBV6-3 to TRBJ1-6; D is perhaps TRBD1 (5 bases). Trimming pared 8 bases from V and 10 bases from J, leaving 12 bases between. The CDR3 is 12 residues long. Germline V gives CDR1 MNHEY, CDR2 SVGEGT. The CDR3 protein is CASQEGWSPLHF. DNA for the CDR3: TGTGCCAGCCAAGAGGGGTGGTCACCCCTCCACTTT.

The gene calls are TRBV6-2 or TRBV6-3 and TRBJ2-7; D might be TRBD1 or TRBD2, each matching 5 bases. The CDR3 covers 15 residues. V was pared by 6 bases and J by 3 bases, with 18 bases between. Germline values: CDR1 MNHEY, CDR2 SVGEGT. CDR3 nucleotides: TGTGCCAGCAGCCCCGGAGAGGGGCAAGACTACGAGCAGTACTTC. This codes for CASSPGEGQDYEQYF.

The chain is built from TRBV20-1 and TRBJ2-3, with TRBD2 identical over 7 bases. J gave up 10 bases and V 4 bases, and 11 bases lay outside the gene matches. Germline CDR1 reads DFQATT; CDR2 reads SNEGSKA (reference sequence). The CDR3 runs 13 residues. The chain's CDR3 is CSAITGGAGSQYF. The DNA of the CDR3 is TGCAGTGCTATTACGGGAGGCGCTGGGTCGCAGTATTTT.

The chain combines TRBV20-1 with TRBJ2-3; 8 bases agree with TRBD2. Trimming took 6 bases from V and 4 from J; bases not matched to a gene: 9. CDR1 and CDR2 (germline): DFQATT, SNEGSKA (reference sequence). The CDR3 is made up of 14 amino acids. The CDR3 DNA is TGCAGTGCGGGGAGCGGGAGTCTGTCAGATACGCAGTATTTT. Protein: CSAGSGSLSDTQYF.

The rearrangement links TRBV14 to TRBJ2-3; D is possibly TRBD1 (6 bases). Trimming removed 1 base from V and 3 bases from J, with 14 bases in between. Germline V CDR1 and CDR2: SGHDN, FVKESK. The CDR3 covers 16 residues. Here the CDR3 reads CASSQVFNRVTDTQYF. The CDR3 DNA reads TGTGCCAGCAGCCAAGTTTTTAACAGGGTGACAGATACGCAGTATTTT.

Remarks on this clonotype: This may stem from a read error, because a much larger clone lies one nucleotide away. V gene TRBV29-1 combines with J gene TRBJ2-7, with D unresolved. Per the germline V gene, CDR1 is SQVTM and CDR2 is ANQGSEA. The CDR3 spans 12 residues. Here the CDR3 reads CGVRYNVYEQYF. CDR3 nucleotides: TGCGGCGTTAGGTATAACGTCTACGAGCAGTACTTC.

This clonotype was counted ten times or more. The chain joins TRBV5-6 to TRBJ2-1; TRBD1 aligns across 9 bases. V shed 2 bases and J 8 bases; nucleotides not matched to a gene: 5. The CDR3 is made up of 14 amino acids. The germline V gene encodes CDR1 SGHDT and CDR2 YYEEEE. The CDR3 is CASSFGTGIDEQFF. CDR3 in DNA: TGTGCCAGCAGCTTTGGGACAGGGATTGATGAGCAGTTCTTC. The complete variable domain, with remaining parts taken from reference TRBV5-6 and TRBJ2-1, reads DAGVTQSPTHLIKTRGQQVTLRCSPKSGHDTVSWYQQALGQGPQFIFQYYEEEERQRGNFPDRFSGHQFPNYSSELNVNALLLGDSALYLCASSFGTGIDEQFFGPGTRLTVL.

This sequence joins TRBV15 and TRBJ2-2, with D possibly being TRBD1 (5 bases). Trimming cost V 4 bases and J 1 base, with 10 bases left between them. CDR3 length: 15 amino acids. Germline V gene lookup returns CDR1 LNHNV and CDR2 YYDKDF (reference sequence). CDR3 nucleotide sequence: TGTGCCACCAGCATAGGGGCTCTGAACACCGGGGAGCTGTTTTTT. It encodes CATSIGALNTGELFF.

With regard to this clonotype: A much larger clonotype is one base distant, so this may be a read error. The chain joins TRBV7-6 to TRBJ2-5; weak D call: TRBD2 (5 bases). The J call is doubtful: the DNA matches TRBJ2-7 better. The CDR3 length is 14 residues. Looked up from germline, CDR1 is SGHVS and CDR2 is FNYEAQ. The CDR3 DNA sequence: TGTGCCAGCAGCCCCGGACTGCTTCTGTACGAGCAGTACTTC. Translated: CASSPGLLLYEQYF.

The chain employs TRBV28 and TRBJ2-5; maybe TRBD2 (5 bases). TRBJ2-1 matches the DNA end more closely, so the J call is doubtful. Germline V gives CDR1 MDHEN, CDR2 SYDVKM. This CDR3 has 15 amino acids. The CDR3 region is CASSGLDVPQETQFF. CDR3 in DNA: TGTGCCAGCAGTGGACTGGACGTACCCCAAGAGACCCAGTTCTTC.

This clonotype was detected a few times. V gene TRBV20-1 combines with J gene TRBJ2-1; D call uncertain. Trimming removed 3 bases at V and 12 bases at J, with 15 bases between. Per germline, CDR1 DFQATT and CDR2 SNEGSKA (reference sequence). The CDR3 loop spans 12 amino acids. In DNA, the CDR3 is TGCAGTGCTAGCCACCTTGGCAACCGGCAGTTCTTC. Encoded protein: CSASHLGNRQFF.

There are a few counts of this clonotype. The chain carries TRBV5-1 and TRBJ2-5; the match to TRBD2 covers 10 bases. V gave up 2 bases and J gave up 3 bases; unmatched junction bases: 10. The length of the CDR3 is 17 residues. Germline V gene data show CDR1 as SGHRS and CDR2 as YFSETQ. CDR3 residues: CASSFSSGRLGEETQYF. The CDR3 bases are TGCGCCAGCAGCTTCTCTAGCGGGAGACTCGGCGAAGAGACCCAGTACTTC. Combining the CDR3 with reference TRBV5-1 and TRBJ2-5 gives the whole variable domain KAGVTQTPRYLIKTRGQQVTLSCSPISGHRSVSWYQQTPGQGLQFLFEYFSETQRNKGNFPGRFSGRQFSNSRSEMNVSTLELGDSALYLCASSFSSGRLGEETQYFGPGTRLLVL.

The rearrangement uses TRBV28 and TRBJ1-2, with a weak D call TRBD1 (6 bases). Germline CDR1 and CDR2: MDHEN and SYDVKM. The CDR3 is 14 amino acids. With 7 bases removed from V and 2 bases from J, the gap between germline ends came to 14 bases. The DNA of the CDR3 is TGTGCCAGCATAGAGGGACATGAAAACTATGGCTACACCTTC. Its protein is CASIEGHENYGYTF.

There are a few counts of this clonotype. The chain combines TRBV27 with TRBJ2-1; D is undetermined. CDR3 length equals 18 residues. V dropped 1 base and J dropped 0 bases, with 16 bases sitting between them. Germline assignment: CDR1 MNHEY and CDR2 SMNVEV (reference sequence). The CDR3 nucleotides are TGTGCCAGCAGTTTATGGTTTCTGGCAGGAGACTCCTACAATGAGCAGTTCTTC. It codes for CASSLWFLAGDSYNEQFF.

DNA for the CDR3: TGTGCCAGCAGTCTTTGGGGACAGAGCTACGAGCAGTACTTC. This sequence encodes CASSLWGQSYEQYF. The J gene is TRBJ2-7, the V gene TRBV6-5; TRBD1 agrees at 7 bases. Germline CDR1 is MNHEY and CDR2 is SVGAGI. V gave up 5 bases and J gave up 3 bases; unmatched junction bases: 7. The length of the CDR3 is 14 residues.

With respect to this clonotype: The junction and the germline gene differ at one end; a read error may be behind it. The chain couples TRBV5-1 to TRBJ2-7; D not resolved. Germline CDR1 reads SGHRS; CDR2 reads YFSETQ. The CDR3 contains 14 residues. This chain's CDR3 is CASSLGAVSYVQYF. CDR3 nucleotides: TGCGCCAGCAGCTTGGGAGCAGTCTCCTACGTGCAGTACTTC.

The chain links TRBV10-3 to TRBJ1-5; D uncertain. Trimming removed 2 bases from V and 9 bases from J, with 11 bases in between. From germline, CDR1 is ENHRY and CDR2 SYGVKD. The CDR3 length is 13 residues. Here the CDR3 reads CAISETEEGPQHF. CDR3 nucleotide sequence: TGTGCCATCAGTGAGACAGAGGAAGGGCCCCAGCATTTT.

The rearrangement joins TRBV20-1 to TRBJ2-3, with D possibly being TRBD2 (6 bases). This CDR3 has 15 amino acids. Trimming took off 0 bases at V and 7 bases at J, with 17 bases between the two ends. The germline V gene encodes CDR1 DFQATT and CDR2 SNEGSKA (reference sequence). For the CDR3, the DNA is TGCAGTGCTAGAGAAGTTAGCGGCCCCACTAATACGCAGTATTTT. Translated, it gives CSAREVSGPTNTQYF.

The rearrangement uses TRBV24-1 and TRBJ1-2, with D tentatively TRBD1 (5 bases). The CDR3 loop spans 13 amino acids. Germline CDR1 is KGHDR and CDR2 is SFDVKD. Trimming removed 4 bases from V and 7 bases from J, with 12 bases in between. CDR3 DNA sequence: TGTGCCACCAGTGACACCGGGACGGGTGGCTACACCTTC. Residues: CATSDTGTGGYTF.

V usage is TRBV7-2 and J usage is TRBJ2-4; 10 nucleotides agree with TRBD2. The better agreement between TRBJ2-5 and the DNA end casts doubt on the J call. The germline V gene has CDR1 SGHTA and CDR2 FQGNSA. This CDR3 comprises 17 residues. The CDR3 spells CASSSKYGTSDWETQYF. CDR3 in DNA: TGTGCCAGCAGCTCAAAGTACGGGACTAGCGACTGGGAGACCCAGTACTTC.